The 3 T cell receptor beta chains presented below share a single source sample, sequenced in a study of blood T cell repertoires in COVID-19. The repertoire was sequenced with immunoSEQ multiplex PCR; TCRdb's copy has only in-frame clones and lacks some. The sample consists of 55,000 to 90,000 clones, 70% to 90% of them appearing once. The sample consisted of peripheral blood. These TCRs come from a man in his sixties or seventies with active COVID-19.

The chain is built from TRBV28 and TRBJ2-7; no clear D gene. Germline-derived CDR1 and CDR2 are MDHEN and SYDVKM. Trimming shortened V by 6 bases and J by 3 bases, and 6 bases separated the two germline ends. The CDR3 is 11 amino acids. The chain's CDR3 is CASSPLYEQYF. CDR3 DNA: TGTGCCAGCAGCCCCCTCTACGAGCAGTACTTC.

The chain carries TRBV16 and TRBJ2-5, with a possible D match to TRBD1 (5 bases). CDR1 KGHSY and CDR2 FQNENV come from the germline V gene. V was shortened by 2 bases and J by 7 bases, with 14 bases between the two germline ends. CDR3 length: 14 amino acids. CDR3 nucleotides: TGTGCCAGCAGCCAAAGGGGTACGGTGGGGACCCAGTACTTC. The encoded protein is CASSQRGTVGTQYF.

The gene calls are TRBV4-3 and TRBJ1-2, with TRBD1 matching 7 bases. The CDR3 spans 13 residues. V lost 3 bases to trimming and J lost 3 bases; unmatched junction nucleotides: 1. The germline CDR1 and CDR2 sequences are LGHNA and YSLEER. CDR3: CASSQTGYYGYTF. The CDR3 nucleotides are TGCGCCAGCAGCCAGACAGGGTACTATGGCTACACCTTC.